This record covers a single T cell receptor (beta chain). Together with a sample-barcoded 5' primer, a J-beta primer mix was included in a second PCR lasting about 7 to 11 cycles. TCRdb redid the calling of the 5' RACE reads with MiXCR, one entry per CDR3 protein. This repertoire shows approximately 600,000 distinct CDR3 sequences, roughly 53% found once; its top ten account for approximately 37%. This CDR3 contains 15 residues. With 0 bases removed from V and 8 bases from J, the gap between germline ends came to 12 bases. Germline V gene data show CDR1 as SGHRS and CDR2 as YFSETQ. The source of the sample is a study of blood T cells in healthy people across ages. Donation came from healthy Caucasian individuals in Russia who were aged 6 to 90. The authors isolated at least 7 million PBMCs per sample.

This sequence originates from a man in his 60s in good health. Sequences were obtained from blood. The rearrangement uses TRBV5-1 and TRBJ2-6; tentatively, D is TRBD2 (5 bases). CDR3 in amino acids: CASSLVVSGTNVLTF. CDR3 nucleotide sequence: TGCGCCAGCAGCTTGGTGGTTTCCGGGACCAACGTCCTGACTTTC.